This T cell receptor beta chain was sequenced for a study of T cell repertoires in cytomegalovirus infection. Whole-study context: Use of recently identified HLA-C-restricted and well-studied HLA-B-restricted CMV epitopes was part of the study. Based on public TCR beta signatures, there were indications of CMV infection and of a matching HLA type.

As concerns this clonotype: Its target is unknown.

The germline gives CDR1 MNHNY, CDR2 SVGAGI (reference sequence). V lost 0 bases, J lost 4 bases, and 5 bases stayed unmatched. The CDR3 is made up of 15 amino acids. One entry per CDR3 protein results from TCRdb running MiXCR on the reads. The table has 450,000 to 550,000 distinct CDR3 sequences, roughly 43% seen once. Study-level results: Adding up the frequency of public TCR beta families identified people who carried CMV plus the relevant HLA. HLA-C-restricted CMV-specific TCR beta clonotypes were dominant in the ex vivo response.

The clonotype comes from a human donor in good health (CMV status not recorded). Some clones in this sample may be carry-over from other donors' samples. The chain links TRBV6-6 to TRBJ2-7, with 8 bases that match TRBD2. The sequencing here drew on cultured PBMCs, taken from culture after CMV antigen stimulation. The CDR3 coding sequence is TGTGCCAGCAGTTACTCGGGACTAGAAGCTTACGAGCAGTACTTC. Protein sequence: CASSYSGLEAYEQYF.